This T cell receptor beta chain was sequenced in a study of blood T cell repertoires in COVID-19. Study-wide background: Spain, Italy and the United States supplied samples that represented acute and convalescent COVID-19. T cells, B-cell-depleted T cells, or PBMCs supplied cDNA or gDNA.

Patients from Seattle were sampled longitudinally, starting during active infection. Original analysis: Counts of nucleated cells, estimated from reference gene primer amplification, were obtained. The method was immunoSEQ multiplex PCR; TCRdb's version includes in-frame clones alone and lacks a portion of them. V and J calls and clone size are those listed in that table; D and trimming were worked out from the DNA. The table has about 210,000 clones, 82% seen once. This CDR3 has 15 residues. Germline values: CDR1 LGHDT, CDR2 YNNKEL (reference sequence). V trimming: 1 base; J trimming: 2 bases; junction bases outside the gene matches: 3.

The rearrangement uses TRBV3-1 (or the pseudogene TRBV3-2) and TRBJ2-5, with 8 bases matching TRBD1. The TCR was taken from a woman aged 60-75 years with COVID-19, enrolled during active disease. What was sequenced was peripheral blood. The CDR3: CASSQVGTGQETQYF. In nucleotides, the CDR3 is TGTGCCAGCAGCCAAGTTGGGACAGGACAAGAGACCCAGTACTTC.